This TCR beta chain was sequenced for a study of blood T cell repertoires in COVID-19. On the study more broadly: Acute and convalescent COVID-19 specimens originated in the United States, Italy and Spain. In each case, the material was cDNA or gDNA derived from T cells, B-cell-depleted T cells, or PBMCs.

Original methodology: Amplifying reference gene primers gave estimates of nucleated cell counts. TCRdb's copy holds only in-frame clones and misses some; the assay was immunoSEQ multiplex PCR. That table supplies the V and J calls and clone size; D and trimming were determined from the DNA. The table includes 80,000 to 100,000 clones, under 85% detected once. The sequencing sample was made of peripheral blood. The clonotype comes from a man aged 70 or older with acute or convalescent COVID-19.

Written as DNA, the CDR3 is TGCAGCGTTGAAGGAGTGGCGGGAGGGCCGGACAATGAGCAGTTCTTC. Translation gives CSVEGVAGGPDNEQFF. The chain recombines TRBV29-1 with TRBJ2-1; 9 bases match TRBD2. Germline lookup yields CDR1 SQVTM and CDR2 ANQGSEA. J gave up 5 bases and V 1 base, and 9 bases lay outside the gene matches. CDR3 length: 16 residues.